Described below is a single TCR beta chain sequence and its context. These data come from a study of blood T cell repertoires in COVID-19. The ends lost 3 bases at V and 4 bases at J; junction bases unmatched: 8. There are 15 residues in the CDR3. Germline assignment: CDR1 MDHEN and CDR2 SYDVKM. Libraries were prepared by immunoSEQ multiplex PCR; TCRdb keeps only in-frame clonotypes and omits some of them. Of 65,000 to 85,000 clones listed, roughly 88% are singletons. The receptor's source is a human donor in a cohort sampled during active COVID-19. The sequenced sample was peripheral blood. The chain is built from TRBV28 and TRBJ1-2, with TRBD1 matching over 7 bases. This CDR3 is CASSFAARGVYGYTF. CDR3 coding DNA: TGTGCCAGCAGTTTTGCGGCCAGGGGGGTCTATGGCTACACCTTC.